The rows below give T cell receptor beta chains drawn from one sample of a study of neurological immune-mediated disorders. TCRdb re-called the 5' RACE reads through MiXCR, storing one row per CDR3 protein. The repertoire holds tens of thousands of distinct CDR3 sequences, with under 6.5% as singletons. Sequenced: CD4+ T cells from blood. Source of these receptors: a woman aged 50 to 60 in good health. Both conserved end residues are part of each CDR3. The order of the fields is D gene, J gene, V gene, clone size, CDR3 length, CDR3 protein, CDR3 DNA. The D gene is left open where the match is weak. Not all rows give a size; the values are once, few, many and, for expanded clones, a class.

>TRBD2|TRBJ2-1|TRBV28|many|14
CASRETSVLHEQFF
TGTGCCAGCAGAGAGACTAGCGTCCTGCATGAGCAGTTCTTC
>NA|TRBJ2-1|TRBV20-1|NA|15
CSARDRSSSYNEQFF
TGCAGTGCTAGAGATCGGTCGAGCTCCTACAATGAGCAGTTCTTC
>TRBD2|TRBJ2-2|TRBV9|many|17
CASSVRSGGSSTGELFF
TGTGCCAGCAGCGTACGCAGCGGGGGGTCGAGCACCGGGGAGCTGTTTTTT
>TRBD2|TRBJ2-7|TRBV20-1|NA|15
CSARRLAGGVYEQYF
TGCAGTGCTAGGAGACTAGCGGGGGGTGTGTACGAGCAGTACTTC
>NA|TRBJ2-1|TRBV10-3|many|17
CAISPRRGFSSYNEQFF
TGTGCCATCAGCCCTAGGAGGGGGTTTAGTTCCTACAATGAGCAGTTCTTC
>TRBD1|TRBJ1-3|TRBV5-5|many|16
CASSFTTGDSGNTIYF
TGTGCCAGCAGCTTCACGACAGGGGACTCTGGAAACACCATATATTTT
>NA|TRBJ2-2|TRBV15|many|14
CATTLTLNTGELFF
TGTGCCACCACCTTGACATTGAACACCGGGGAGCTGTTTTTT
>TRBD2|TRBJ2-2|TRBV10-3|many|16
CAISGLAGANTGELFF
TGTGCCATCAGTGGACTAGCGGGGGCCAACACCGGGGAGCTGTTTTTT
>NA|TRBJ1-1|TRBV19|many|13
CASSMVKNTEAFF
TGTGCCAGTAGTATGGTCAAGAACACTGAAGCTTTCTTT
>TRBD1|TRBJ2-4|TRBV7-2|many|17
CASSLAGDRRNLNIQYF
TGTGCCAGCAGCTTAGCGGGGGACAGACGAAATTTAAACATTCAGTACTTC
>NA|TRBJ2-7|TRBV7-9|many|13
CASSFLHTYEQYF
TGTGCCAGCAGCTTTCTTCATACCTACGAGCAGTACTTC
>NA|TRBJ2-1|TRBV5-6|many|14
CASSPRAGNNEQFF
TGTGCCAGCAGCCCCCGGGCAGGGAACAATGAGCAGTTCTTC